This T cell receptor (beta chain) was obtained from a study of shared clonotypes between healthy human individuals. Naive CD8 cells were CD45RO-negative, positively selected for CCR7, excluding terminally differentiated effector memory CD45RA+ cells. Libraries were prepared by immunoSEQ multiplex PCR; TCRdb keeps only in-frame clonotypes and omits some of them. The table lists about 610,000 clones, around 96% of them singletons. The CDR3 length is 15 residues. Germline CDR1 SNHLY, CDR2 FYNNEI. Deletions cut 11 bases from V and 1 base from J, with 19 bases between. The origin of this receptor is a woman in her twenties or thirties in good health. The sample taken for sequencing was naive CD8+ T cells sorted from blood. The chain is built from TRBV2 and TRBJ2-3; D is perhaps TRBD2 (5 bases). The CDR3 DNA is TGTGCCCTGACTCGGGGAGTGAAGGGCACAGATACGCAGTATTTT. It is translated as CALTRGVKGTDTQYF.